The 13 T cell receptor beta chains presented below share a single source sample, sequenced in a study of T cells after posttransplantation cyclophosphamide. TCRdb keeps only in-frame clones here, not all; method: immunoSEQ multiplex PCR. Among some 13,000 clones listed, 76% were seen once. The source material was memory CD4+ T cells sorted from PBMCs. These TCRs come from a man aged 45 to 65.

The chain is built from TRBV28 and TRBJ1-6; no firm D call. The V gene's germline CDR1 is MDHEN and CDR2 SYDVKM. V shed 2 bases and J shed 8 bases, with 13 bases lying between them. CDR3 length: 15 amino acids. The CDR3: CASSLGGTEDSPLHF. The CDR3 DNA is TGTGCCAGCAGTTTAGGCGGTACGGAGGATTCACCCCTCCACTTT.

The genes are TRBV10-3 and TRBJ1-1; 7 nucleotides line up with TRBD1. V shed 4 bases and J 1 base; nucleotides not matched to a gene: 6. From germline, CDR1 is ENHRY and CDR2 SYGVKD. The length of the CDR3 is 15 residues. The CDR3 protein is CAISASGDRNTEAFF. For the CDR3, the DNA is TGTGCCATCAGTGCCTCGGGGGACAGGAACACTGAAGCTTTCTTT.

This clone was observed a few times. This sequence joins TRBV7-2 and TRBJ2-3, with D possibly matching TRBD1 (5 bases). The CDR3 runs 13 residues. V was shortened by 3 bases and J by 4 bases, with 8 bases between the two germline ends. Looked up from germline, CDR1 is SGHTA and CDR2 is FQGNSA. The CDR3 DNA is TGTGCCAGCAGCTTGGACATGTCAGATACGCAGTATTTT. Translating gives CASSLDMSDTQYF. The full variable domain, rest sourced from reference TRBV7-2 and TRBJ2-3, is GAGVSQSPSNKVTEKGKDVELRCDPISGHTALYWYRQSLGQGLEFLIYFQGNSAPDKSGLPSDRFSAERTGGSVSTLTIQRTQQEDSAVYLCASSLDMSDTQYFGPGTRLTVL.

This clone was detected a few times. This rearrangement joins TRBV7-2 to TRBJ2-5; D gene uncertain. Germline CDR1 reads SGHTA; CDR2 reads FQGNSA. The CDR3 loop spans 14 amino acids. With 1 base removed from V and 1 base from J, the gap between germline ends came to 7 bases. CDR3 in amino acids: CASSLGPGQETQYF. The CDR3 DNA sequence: TGTGCCAGCAGCTTAGGTCCAGGCCAAGAGACCCAGTACTTC.

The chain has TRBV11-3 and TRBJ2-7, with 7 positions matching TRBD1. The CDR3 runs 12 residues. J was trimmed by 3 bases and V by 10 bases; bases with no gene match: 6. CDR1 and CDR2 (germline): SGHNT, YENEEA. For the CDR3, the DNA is TGTGCCACCCGGACAGGAGACTACGAGCAGTACTTC. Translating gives CATRTGDYEQYF.

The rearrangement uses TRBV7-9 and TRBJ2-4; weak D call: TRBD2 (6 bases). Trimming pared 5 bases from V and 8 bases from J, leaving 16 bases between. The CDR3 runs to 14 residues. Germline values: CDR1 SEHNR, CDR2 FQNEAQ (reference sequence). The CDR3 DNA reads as TGTGCCAGCAGCCGAGGCGGTTGGGGGGACATTCAGTACTTC. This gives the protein CASSRGGWGDIQYF.

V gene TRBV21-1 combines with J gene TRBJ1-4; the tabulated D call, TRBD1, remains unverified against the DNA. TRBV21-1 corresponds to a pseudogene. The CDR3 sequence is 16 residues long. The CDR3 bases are TGTGCCAGCAGCAAAGCGGGGGACAGGGTGTGCGAAAAACTGTTTTTT. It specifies CASSKAGDRVCEKLFF.

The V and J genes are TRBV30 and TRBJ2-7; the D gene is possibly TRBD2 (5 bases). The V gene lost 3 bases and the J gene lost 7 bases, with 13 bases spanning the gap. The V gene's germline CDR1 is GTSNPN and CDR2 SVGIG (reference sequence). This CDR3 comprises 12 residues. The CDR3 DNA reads TGTGCCTGGAGCAACTCGGGAAATGAGCAGTACTTC. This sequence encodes CAWSNSGNEQYF.

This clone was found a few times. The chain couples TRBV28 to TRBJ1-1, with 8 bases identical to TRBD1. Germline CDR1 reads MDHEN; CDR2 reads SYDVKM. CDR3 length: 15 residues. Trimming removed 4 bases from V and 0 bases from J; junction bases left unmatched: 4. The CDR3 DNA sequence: TGTGCCAGCAGTTGGACAGGGATAATGAACACTGAAGCTTTCTTT. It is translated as CASSWTGIMNTEAFF. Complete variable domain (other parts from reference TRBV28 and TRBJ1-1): DVKVTQSSRYLVKRTGEKVFLECVQDMDHENMFWYRQDPGLGLRLIYFSYDVKMKEKGDIPEGYSVSREKKERFSLILESASTNQTSMYLCASSWTGIMNTEAFFGQGTRLTVV.

CDR3 nucleotides: TGTGCCAGCAGCGGGGGGTTTGGCGTCCTCTCCTACGAGCAGTACTTC. It codes for CASSGGFGVLSYEQYF. The chain is built from TRBV7-2 and TRBJ2-7, with D perhaps matching TRBD2 (6 bases). Germline lookup yields CDR1 SGHTA and CDR2 FQGNSA. The length of the CDR3 is 16 residues. Trimming shortened V by 5 bases and J by 0 bases, and 17 bases separated the two germline ends.

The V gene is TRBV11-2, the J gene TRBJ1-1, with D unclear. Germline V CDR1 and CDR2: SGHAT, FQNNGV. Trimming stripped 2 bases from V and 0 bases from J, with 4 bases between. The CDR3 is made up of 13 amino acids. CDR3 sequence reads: CASSLLMNTEAFF. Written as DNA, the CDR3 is TGTGCCAGCAGCTTACTTATGAACACTGAAGCTTTCTTT. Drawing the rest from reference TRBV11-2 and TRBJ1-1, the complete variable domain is EAGVAQSPRYKIIEKRQSVAFWCNPISGHATLYWYQQILGQGPKLLIQFQNNGVVDDSQLPKDRFSAERLKGVDSTLKIQPAKLEDSAVYLCASSLLMNTEAFFGQGTRLTVV.

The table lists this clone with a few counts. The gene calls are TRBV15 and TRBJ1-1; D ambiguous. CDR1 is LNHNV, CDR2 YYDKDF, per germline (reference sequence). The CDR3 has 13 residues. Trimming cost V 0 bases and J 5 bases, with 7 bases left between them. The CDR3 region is CATSRDPGTEAFF. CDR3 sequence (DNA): TGTGCCACCAGCAGAGATCCAGGAACTGAAGCTTTCTTT.

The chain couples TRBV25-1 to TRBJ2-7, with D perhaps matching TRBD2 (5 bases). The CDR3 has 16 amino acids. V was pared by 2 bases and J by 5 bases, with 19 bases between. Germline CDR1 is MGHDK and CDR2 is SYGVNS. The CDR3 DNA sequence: TGTGCCAGCAGTGAAGACCGGGCTATAGCGTCCCACGAGCAGTACTTC. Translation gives CASSEDRAIASHEQYF.